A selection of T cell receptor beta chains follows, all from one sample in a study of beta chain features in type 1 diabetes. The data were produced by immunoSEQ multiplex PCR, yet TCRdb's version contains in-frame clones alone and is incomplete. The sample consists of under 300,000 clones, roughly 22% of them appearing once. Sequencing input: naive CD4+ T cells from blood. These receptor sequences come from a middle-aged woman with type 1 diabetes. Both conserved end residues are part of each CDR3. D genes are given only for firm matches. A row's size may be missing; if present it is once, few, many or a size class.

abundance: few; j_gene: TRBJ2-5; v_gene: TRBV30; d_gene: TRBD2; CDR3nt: TGTGCCTGGGGGACTAGCCAGACCCAGTACTTC; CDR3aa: CAWGTSQTQYF
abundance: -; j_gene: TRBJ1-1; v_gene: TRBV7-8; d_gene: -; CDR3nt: TGTGCCAGCAGCTTTGGAACAGTACTTATGAACACTGAAGCTTTCTTT; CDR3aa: CASSFGTVLMNTEAFF
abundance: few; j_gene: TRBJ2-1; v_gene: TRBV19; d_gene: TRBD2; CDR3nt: TGTGCCAGTAGTCGGGCTAGCGGGGGGGCCGATGAGCAGTTCTTC; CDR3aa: CASSRASGGADEQFF
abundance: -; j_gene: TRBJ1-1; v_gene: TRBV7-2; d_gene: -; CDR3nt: TGTGCCAGCAGCTTAATTCAGTCAGCCGCAGGGACTGAAGCTTTCTTT; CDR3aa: CASSLIQSAAGTEAFF
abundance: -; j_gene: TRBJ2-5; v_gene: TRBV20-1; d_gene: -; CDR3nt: TGCAGTGCTAGGCAGGAAGAGACCCAGTACTTC; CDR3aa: CSARQEETQYF
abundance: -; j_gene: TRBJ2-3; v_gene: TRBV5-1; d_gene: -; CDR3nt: TGCGCCAGCCAGGGGCCAGATACGCAGTATTTT; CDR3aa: CASQGPDTQYF
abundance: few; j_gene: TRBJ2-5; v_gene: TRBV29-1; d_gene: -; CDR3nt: TGCAGCGTTGGCGGGACCGGGGAGACCCAGTACTTC; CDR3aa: CSVGGTGETQYF
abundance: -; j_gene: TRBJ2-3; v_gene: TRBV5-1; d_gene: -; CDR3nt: TGCGCCAGCAGCTTGGGCGGGGACTCTCCCACAGATACGCAGTATTTT; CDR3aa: CASSLGGDSPTDTQYF
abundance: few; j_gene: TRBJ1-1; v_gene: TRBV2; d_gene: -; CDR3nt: TGTGCCAGCAGGAGGGGGACTGAAGCTTTCTTT; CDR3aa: CASRRGTEAFF
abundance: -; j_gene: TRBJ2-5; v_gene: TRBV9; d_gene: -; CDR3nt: TGTGCCAGCAGCGTAGCGGGGTACCAAGAGACCCAGTACTTC; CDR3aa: CASSVAGYQETQYF
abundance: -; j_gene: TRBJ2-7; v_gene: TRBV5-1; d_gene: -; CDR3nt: TGCGCCAGCAGCTCAATGGACAGTGTCTACGAGCAGTACTTC; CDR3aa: CASSSMDSVYEQYF
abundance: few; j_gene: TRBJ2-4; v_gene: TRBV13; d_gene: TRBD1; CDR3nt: TGTGCCAGCAGCTTAGCAGGGGGTGTACTAGCCAAAAACATTCAGTACTTC; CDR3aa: CASSLAGGVLAKNIQYF
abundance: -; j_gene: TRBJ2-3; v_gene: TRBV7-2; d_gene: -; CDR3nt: TGTGCCAGCAGCTTACAGGGGAGCACAGATACGCAGTATTTT; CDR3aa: CASSLQGSTDTQYF
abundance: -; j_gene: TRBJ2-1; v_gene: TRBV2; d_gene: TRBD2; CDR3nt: TGTGCCAGCGTAGGACTAGCGGGTGAAAGGGATGAGCAGTTCTTC; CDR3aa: CASVGLAGERDEQFF
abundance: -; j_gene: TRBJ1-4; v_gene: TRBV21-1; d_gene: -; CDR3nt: TGTGCCAGCAGCACCCAAAATGAAAAACTGTTTTTT; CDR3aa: CASSTQNEKLFF
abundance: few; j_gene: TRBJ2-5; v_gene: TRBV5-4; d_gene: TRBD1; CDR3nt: TGTGCCAGCAGCCAAGGGGGCATCTTTGACTTC; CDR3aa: CASSQGGIFDF
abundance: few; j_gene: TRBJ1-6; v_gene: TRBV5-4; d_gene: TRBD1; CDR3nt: TGTGCCAGCAGCTCACCAGGACAGGGCCATAATTCACCCCTCCACTTT; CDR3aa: CASSSPGQGHNSPLHF
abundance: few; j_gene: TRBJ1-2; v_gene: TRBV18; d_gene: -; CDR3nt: TGTGCCAGCTCACCACCACCAGGAACGGCTTATGGCTACACCTTC; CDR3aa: CASSPPPGTAYGYTF
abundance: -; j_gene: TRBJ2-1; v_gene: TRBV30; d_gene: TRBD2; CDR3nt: TGTGCCTGGAGTCCCCATCTAGCGGGCAATGAGCAGTTCTTC; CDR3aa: CAWSPHLAGNEQFF
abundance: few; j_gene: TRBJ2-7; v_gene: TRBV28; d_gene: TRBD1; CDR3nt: TGTGCCAGCAGTGAGGGGACAGCCAACTCCTACGAGCAGTACTTC; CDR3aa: CASSEGTANSYEQYF
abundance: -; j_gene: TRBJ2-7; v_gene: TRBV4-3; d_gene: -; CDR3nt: TGCGCCAGCAGCTCAAGTGCCGGTATCGTATACGAGCAGTACTTC; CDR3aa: CASSSSAGIVYEQYF
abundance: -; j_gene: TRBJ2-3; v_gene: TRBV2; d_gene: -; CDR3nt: TGTGCCAGCAGTGATCCCGCGGGGGATACGCAGTATTTT; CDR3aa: CASSDPAGDTQYF
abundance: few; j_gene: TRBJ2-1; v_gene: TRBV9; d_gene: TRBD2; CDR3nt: TGTGCCAGCAGCCCCGGGGGGGGCGCGGGAAAACCCTACAATGAGCAGTTCTTC; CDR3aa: CASSPGGGAGKPYNEQFF